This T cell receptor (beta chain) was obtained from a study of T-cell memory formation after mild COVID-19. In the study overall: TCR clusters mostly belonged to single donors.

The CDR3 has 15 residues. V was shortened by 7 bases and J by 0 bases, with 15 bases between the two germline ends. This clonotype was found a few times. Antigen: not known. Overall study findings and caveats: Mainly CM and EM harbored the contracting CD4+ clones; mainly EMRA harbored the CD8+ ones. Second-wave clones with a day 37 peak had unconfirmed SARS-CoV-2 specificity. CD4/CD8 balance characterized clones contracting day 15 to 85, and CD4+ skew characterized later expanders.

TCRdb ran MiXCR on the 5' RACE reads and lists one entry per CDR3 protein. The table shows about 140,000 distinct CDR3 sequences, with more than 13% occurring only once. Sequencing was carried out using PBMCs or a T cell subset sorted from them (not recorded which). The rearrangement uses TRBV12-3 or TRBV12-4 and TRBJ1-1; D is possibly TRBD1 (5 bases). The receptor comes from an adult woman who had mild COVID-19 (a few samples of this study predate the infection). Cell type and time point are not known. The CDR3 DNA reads TGTGCCAGCACCCTCTGGGGGGGGGTGAACACTGAAGCTTTCTTT. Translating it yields CASTLWGGVNTEAFF.